This T cell receptor beta chain was obtained from a study of human T cells and chemical hapten exposure. Study-wide results and caveats: PT1 expanded TCR counts correlated positively with patch test score.

Notes on this clonotype: What it binds is not known.

MiXCR, applied by TCRdb to the RACE reads, yields one record per CDR3 protein. Here the sample spans about 120,000 distinct CDR3 sequences, about 12% being singletons. Time point reported: patch test 1, 2 weeks after DPC sensitization. Treatment described: therapeutic diphenylcyclopropenone sensitization with weekly scalp DPC. This sequence was found in a woman aged 45-65 years with alopecia areata. Some clones in this sample may be carry-over from other donors' samples. This specimen was whole blood, taken in connection with sensitization to the hapten diphenylcyclopropenone (DPC).

Here the CDR3 reads CASSLGTSGRTDEQFF. The CDR3 DNA reads TGTGCCAGCAGCTTAGGGACTAGCGGGAGGACGGATGAGCAGTTCTTC. The chain joins TRBV7-9 to TRBJ2-1; 14 bases match TRBD2. Germline CDR1 and CDR2: SEHNR and FQNEAQ (reference sequence). The V segment lost 1 base and the J segment 8 bases; nucleotides outside the gene matches: 4. There are 16 residues in the CDR3.